This is a list of T cell receptor beta chains from one sample in a study of T cell responses to AZD1222 COVID-19 vaccine. Assay used: immunoSEQ multiplex PCR; TCRdb lists only in-frame clones, some missing. The table records around 99,000 clones, about 89% of them present only once. The sample here was peripheral blood, taken 28 days after the second AZD1222 dose. The receptors were sampled from an adult who received the AZD1222 COVID-19 vaccine. CDR3s include the opening cysteine and the closing phenylalanine or tryptophan. A D gene is named only where the DNA matches it firmly. A row's size may be missing; if present it is once, few, many or a size class.

clone size,V gene,J gene,D gene,CDR3 DNA,CDR3 protein
NA,TRBV5-4,TRBJ2-2,TRBD2,TGTGCCAGCAGCTCCAATAGCGGGAGAGCGGCAGGGGAGCTGTTTTTT,CASSSNSGRAAGELFF
once,TRBV9,TRBJ2-2,NA,TGTGCCAGCATGGACTCTGGAGCCGGGGAGCTGTTTTTT,CASMDSGAGELFF
NA,TRBV27,TRBJ1-1,TRBD1,TGTGCCAGCATTTCAACAGGGGGCGGGGAAGCTTTCTTT,CASISTGGGEAFF
NA,TRBV6-4,TRBJ1-1,NA,TGTGCTAGCAGACGGAGCCTGAACACTGAAGCTTTCTTT,CASRRSLNTEAFF
few,TRBV21-1,TRBJ2-5,NA,TGTGCCAGCACCAAAAGCGGGAGGCCAGGTGAGACCCAGTACTTC,CASTKSGRPGETQYF
NA,TRBV7-9,TRBJ1-6,TRBD1,TGTGCCAGCAGTTCCGGGACAGGGGGTGATTCACCCCTCCACTTT,CASSSGTGGDSPLHF
NA,TRBV10-3,TRBJ1-2,TRBD1,TGTGCCATCAGGGGACAGGGCGACTCTAACTATGGCTACACCTTC,CAIRGQGDSNYGYTF
NA,TRBV5-6,TRBJ1-2,NA,TGTGCCAGCAGCTCGCTGGGGCAGTATGGCTACACCTTC,CASSSLGQYGYTF
NA,TRBV19,TRBJ1-5,NA,TGTGCCAGTAGGGTACAGGGCAATCGCAATCAGCCCCAGCATTTT,CASRVQGNRNQPQHF
once,TRBV30,TRBJ1-5,NA,TGTGCCTGGTCGCGAACGGGGGATCAGCCCCAGCATTTT,CAWSRTGDQPQHF
NA,TRBV9,TRBJ1-3,NA,TGTGCCAGCAGCGTAGGACAAAGCTCTGGAAACACCATATATTTT,CASSVGQSSGNTIYF
NA,TRBV30,TRBJ2-1,TRBD1,TGTGCATTGGGACAGGGATACAATGAGCAGTTCTTC,CALGQGYNEQFF
NA,TRBV7-8,TRBJ1-2,TRBD1,TGTGCCAGCAGCTTCGCCGGGACAGGGGGCAATGGCTACACCTTC,CASSFAGTGGNGYTF
NA,TRBV19,TRBJ2-7,NA,TGTGCCAGTAGTATATCCAGCCAGGGCAACGAGCAGTACTTC,CASSISSQGNEQYF
NA,TRBV27,TRBJ2-3,TRBD2,TGTGCCAGCAGTTTGGGACTAGCGGGAGCCCAAGATACGCAGTATTTT,CASSLGLAGAQDTQYF
NA,TRBV6-5,TRBJ2-5,NA,TGTGCCAGCAGCATTATCGGGGGGACCCAGTACTTC,CASSIIGGTQYF
NA,TRBV25-1,TRBJ2-2,NA,TGTGCCAGCATGCTGGCAGGAGGGACCGGGGAGCTGTTTTTT,CASMLAGGTGELFF
NA,TRBV19,TRBJ2-2,NA,TGTGCCAGTAGGCCTACGGACAGCGTAACCGGGGAGCTGTTTTTT,CASRPTDSVTGELFF
NA,TRBV7-9,TRBJ2-7,TRBD2,TGTGCCAGCCTCGCTAGCGGGGGCTCCTACGAGCAGTACTTC,CASLASGGSYEQYF
NA,TRBV18,TRBJ2-4,NA,TGTGCCAGCTCACCACCGGCTAAAAACATTCAGTACTTC,CASSPPAKNIQYF
NA,TRBV5-1,TRBJ2-7,NA,TGCGCCAGCAGCTTGGATGCAGACAGCTCCTACGAGCAGTACTTC,CASSLDADSSYEQYF
NA,TRBV6-5,TRBJ2-7,TRBD1,TGTGCCAGCAGTTCACGCCTCAGGGGGCCATACGAGCAGTACTTC,CASSSRLRGPYEQYF
NA,TRBV27,TRBJ2-5,TRBD1,TGTGCCAGCAGTTCGCCTCGGGACAGAGAAGAGACCCAGTACTTC,CASSSPRDREETQYF
NA,TRBV4-2,TRBJ1-5,NA,TGTGCCAGCAGCCAAGAAGCGAAAGGGAATCAGCCCCAGCATTTT,CASSQEAKGNQPQHF
NA,TRBV6-5,TRBJ1-5,TRBD1,TGTGCCAGCAGTTTCGGACAGGGACTCAATCAGCCCCAGCATTTT,CASSFGQGLNQPQHF
NA,TRBV5-4,TRBJ1-2,NA,TGTGCCAGCAGTTCGGGCACCTCTAGCTATGGCTACACCTTC,CASSSGTSSYGYTF
NA,TRBV10-1,TRBJ2-2,NA,TGCGCCAGCAGTATGACCGGAGAGCTGTTTTTT,CASSMTGELFF
NA,TRBV5-5,TRBJ1-5,NA,TGTGCCAGCAGCTTGGTGGCCCTGCGCAGTCAGCCCCAGCATTTT,CASSLVALRSQPQHF
NA,TRBV7-9,TRBJ2-1,NA,TGTGCCAGCAGCCCTCGACTAGGACATGAGCAGTTCTTC,CASSPRLGHEQFF
once,TRBV19,TRBJ1-6,TRBD1,TGTGCCAGTAGTTTCCGGGACAGGGAGTACATCACCCTCCACTTT,CASSFRDREYITLHF
NA,TRBV19,TRBJ2-7,TRBD1,TGTGCCAGTAGTCCCTATCTGACAGGGAGTGCCGAGCAGTACTTC,CASSPYLTGSAEQYF
once,TRBV19,TRBJ1-5,NA,TGTGCCAGTAGTATCGGCAGACAGCCCCAGCATTTT,CASSIGRQPQHF
NA,TRBV4-3,TRBJ2-1,TRBD1,TGCGCCAGCAGCCAACGACAGGGGGGGAGGAATGAGCAGTTCTTC,CASSQRQGGRNEQFF
NA,TRBV4-1,TRBJ1-3,NA,TGCGCCAGCAGCCCTGTCTCTGGAAACACCATATATTTT,CASSPVSGNTIYF
NA,TRBV10-1,TRBJ2-3,TRBD2,TGCGCCAAAAACTTACGGACTAGCGGACTCACAGATACGCAGTATTTT,CAKNLRTSGLTDTQYF
NA,TRBV6-5,TRBJ2-3,TRBD2,TGTGCCAGCATTCAGCGGGGGGGAGCAGATACGCAGTATTTT,CASIQRGGADTQYF
NA,TRBV27,TRBJ1-6,NA,TGTGCCAGCATGGGGCGAGGTTCACCCCTCCACTTT,CASMGRGSPLHF
NA,TRBV7-9,TRBJ2-2,NA,TGTGCCAGCAGCCCTTTTGTCCCGGGCACCGGGGAGCTGTTTTTT,CASSPFVPGTGELFF
NA,TRBV5-6,TRBJ2-7,NA,TGTGCCAGCATCCCGCGGGGCGGAAACTCCTACGAGCAGTACTTC,CASIPRGGNSYEQYF
once,TRBV5-1,TRBJ2-2,TRBD2,TGCGCCAGCAGCACCCCCGGGCTAGCGGGGAACACCGGGGAGCTGTTTTTT,CASSTPGLAGNTGELFF
NA,TRBV18,TRBJ2-3,TRBD2,TGTGCCAGCTCACCACCGAGCGGGATCCGCACAGATACGCAGTATTTT,CASSPPSGIRTDTQYF
NA,TRBV7-9,TRBJ2-5,NA,TGTGCCAGCAGCTTAGGGGCAGGTGGAGAGACCCAGTACTTC,CASSLGAGGETQYF
NA,TRBV30,TRBJ2-5,NA,TGTGCCTGGAGTGTAAAGTTGGTGGAAGGGACCCAGTACTTC,CAWSVKLVEGTQYF
NA,TRBV2,TRBJ2-5,TRBD2,TGTGCCAGCAGTGAAGGGGGTAGCGGGCATCAAGAGACCCAGTACTTC,CASSEGGSGHQETQYF
NA,TRBV19,TRBJ1-3,NA,TGTGCCAGTACCAACCAGGGAGGAGTTGGAAACACCATATATTTT,CASTNQGGVGNTIYF
NA,TRBV29-1,TRBJ1-2,NA,TGCAGCGTTTACCGAGGTGGCTACACCTTC,CSVYRGGYTF
NA,TRBV11-2,TRBJ2-7,TRBD2,TGTGCCAGCAGCTGGAGCGGGGGCCTCTCCTACGAGCAGTACTTC,CASSWSGGLSYEQYF
NA,TRBV7-2,TRBJ1-5,NA,TGTGCCAGCAGCCCTCACGGGGGGGGTCAGCCCCAGCATTTT,CASSPHGGGQPQHF
NA,TRBV7-2,TRBJ2-7,NA,TGTGCCAGCAGCTTAGGGGCTGCCCTGGAGCAGTACTTC,CASSLGAALEQYF
NA,TRBV6-5,TRBJ1-5,NA,TGTGCCAGCAGTTACGCAGGCGGACCCAATCAGCCCCAGCATTTT,CASSYAGGPNQPQHF
NA,TRBV19,TRBJ1-1,TRBD1,TGTGCCAGTAGTATCGACAGGGGAGGAACTGAAGCTTTCTTT,CASSIDRGGTEAFF
NA,TRBV3-1/TRBV3-2,TRBJ2-7,TRBD2,TGTGCCAGCAGCCATAGACTAGCGGGGGAGTACGAGCAGTACTTC,CASSHRLAGEYEQYF
NA,TRBV27,TRBJ2-2,TRBD2,TGTGCCAGCAGCCCCCTAAGTGTGCGGACTAGCGTATTTAACACCGGGGAGCTGTTTTTT,CASSPLSVRTSVFNTGELFF
NA,TRBV7-2,TRBJ2-1,TRBD1,TGTGCCAGCATCCGGACAGGGGCAGGCAATGAGCAGTTCTTC,CASIRTGAGNEQFF
once,TRBV30,TRBJ2-7,TRBD1,TGTGCCTGGAGTGTAGGGGGCGGCGAGCAGTACTTC,CAWSVGGGEQYF
NA,TRBV18,TRBJ1-6,TRBD1,TGTGCCAGCTCACCATACGCCCCCGGGAGGGGGCAGGATTCACCCCTCCACTTT,CASSPYAPGRGQDSPLHF
NA,TRBV2,TRBJ1-3,NA,TGTGCCAGCAGCTGGACGGAGAGCTCTGGAAACACCATATATTTT,CASSWTESSGNTIYF
NA,TRBV7-9,TRBJ1-1,NA,TGTGCCAGCAGCTTAGGGGCATTATTGTTGAACACTGAAGCTTTCTTT,CASSLGALLLNTEAFF
NA,TRBV18,TRBJ1-6,TRBD1,TGTGCCAGCTCGGGGACAGGGGCGACCAATAATTCACCCCTCCACTTT,CASSGTGATNNSPLHF